This T cell receptor beta chain appears in the sequencing data of a study of blood T cell repertoires in COVID-19 (dated by TCRdb to the early 2020s). For the study in its entirety: Collaborator samples came from the United States, Italy and Spain and covered acute and convalescent phases of COVID-19. The prospective study material was composed of cDNA or gDNA derived from T cells, B-cell-depleted T cells, or PBMCs. Deeply sampled blood TCRbeta repertoires from subjects exposed to, actively infected with, or recovered from COVID-19 were included in the dataset. A freely available public database, intended as a resource for researchers studying the immune response to SARS-CoV-2, is where the repertoires were released. The samples were drawn from the first 160 participants of the ongoing ImmuneRACE study and from 950 to 1,500 subjects provided by 6 global collaborators. Nearly every sample came with metadata listing a de-identified subject ID, COVID-19 status, age in years and sex. HLA class I and class II types, where available, came from metadata supplied by the sample provider rather than from assay-based typing. Study-wide conclusions, independent of this receptor: How much clinical and demographic metadata was included differed by source and by participant, and the metadata was provided uncurated.

The immunoSEQ Assay, a bias-controlled multiplex PCR, was used to amplify TCRbeta CDR3 regions from genomic DNA. Per the authors' processing: Within the assay, amplification of reference gene primers was used to estimate how many nucleated cells each sample contained. To quantify the absolute abundance of each unique TCRbeta CDR3 rearrangement, sequence reads were collapsed and filtered. For each sample, productive Simpson clonality was calculated by taking the square root of Simpson's diversity index across productive rearrangements. Drawn from immuneACCESS, this table holds only the in-frame rearrangements with V and J called that TCRdb kept. Clones are partly lost; checked studies trace under half to an unresolved V gene and leave the rest unexplained. Clonal size and the V and J genes are those of that table, whereas D and trimming came from the DNA. Counted in this sample were fewer than 300,000 clones; around 90% of them appeared once. Roughly 6.3% of the sample belongs to the ten largest clones.

One collaborating source in Seattle enrolled patients during active infection and followed them longitudinally through the course of disease. Whole blood was collected in K2EDTA tubes by collaborating institutions according to the institutions' own protocols. For TCRbeta analysis, collaborators shipped samples in one of three forms: frozen whole blood, isolated PBMCs, or DNA extracted from either of those sample types. The CDR1 and CDR2 encoded by the germline V gene are SNHLY and FYNNEI. Measured from the cysteine to the phenylalanine, the CDR3 is 17 residues long. Only the CDR3 part of the read is kept: 51 bases, read in frame from the first base. The germline V and J ends show losses of 6 bases and 4 bases respectively, and no gene match explains 16 bases of the junction. On this clone: Its antigen target is currently unknown. No much larger clonotype is one base removed from it; base qualities were not supplied.

Recombination linked TRBV2 to TRBJ1-1; TRBD1 fits 8 bases in the junction. The sequencing input was peripheral blood. This TCR was sampled from a woman aged 45-59 years with COVID-19, enrolled during active disease. The CDR3 amino acid sequence is: CASSGQGMVKFGTEAFF. The DNA sequence reads TGTGCCAGCAGCGGACAGGGAATGGTTAAATTTGGCACTGAAGCTTTCTTT.